This T cell receptor (beta chain) was observed in a study of T cell clusters in autoimmune cytopenias. Overall study results and limits: Primary autoimmune cytopenia patients appeared to lack physiological T cell clusters present in healthy donors. Compared with active autoimmune hepatitis patients, healthy donors showed almost three-fold more exclusive TRB clusters. Comparing secondary cytopenia with chronic lymphocytic leukemia showed no cluster-lack signature, apparently masked by lymphoma repertoire. TRB repertoire shifts in secondary cytopenia and chronic lymphocytic leukemia mostly reflected lymphoma, not autoimmunity.

The CDR3 totals 13 residues. CDR1 and CDR2 from the germline V gene are MNHEY and SVGAGI. Worth noting for this clonotype: The antigen is not known.

Some 40,000 genome equivalents of blood DNA were amplified for TRB. Multiplex touch-down PCR amplified TRB using TRB-A and TRB-B pools in one tube. TCRdb reprocessed the multiplex PCR reads, keeping one entry per CDR3 protein, no DNA. The sample totals approximately 14,000 distinct CDR3 sequences. The source is a human donor with an autoimmune cytopenia or autoimmune hepatitis (not recorded which). What was sequenced was peripheral blood. This chain uses TRBV6-5 with TRBJ1-1. This chain's CDR3 is CASSYSRGTEAFF.